This is a list of T cell receptor beta chains from one sample in a study of blood T cell repertoires in COVID-19. Sequenced by immunoSEQ multiplex PCR; TCRdb stores in-frame clones only, minus some. The sample holds approximately 35,000 clones; approximately 85% are singletons and the top ten take under 8.5%. Sequenced sample: peripheral blood. The receptors were gathered from a man aged 55-75 years with active COVID-19. Each CDR3 is given with its conserved first and last residue. The D gene is left open where the match is weak.

cdr3_length d_call v_call cdr3_aa
13 . TRBV19 CASSNRMWYEQYF
14 . TRBV28 CASKSNRARETQYF
14 . TRBV3-1/TRBV3-2 CASSQGSLGNEQFF
16 TRBD2 TRBV3-1/TRBV3-2 CASSQDRTSGSYEQYF
15 . TRBV5-1 CASSLEGGWASPLHF
17 TRBD2 TRBV7-3 CASSPGPSGSFTDTQYF
15 . TRBV19 CASRTGGQDPGELFF
18 . TRBV11-2 CASSLSTTRPRGYNEQFF
11 . TRBV20-1 CSAAPGAEQFF
13 . TRBV15 CATSRGQMYEQYF
15 TRBD2 TRBV20-1 CSASNSGGTQETQYF
16 TRBD2 TRBV19 CASSIDSGSSYNEQFF
13 . TRBV6-5 CASSYPGHHEQYF
16 . TRBV13 CASSSRAGVSCNEQFF
15 . TRBV9 CASSVAMLESDTQYF
19 . TRBV15 CATSRDRKGLANKVNEQFF
14 . TRBV2 CASSVQVGNEKLFF
15 . TRBV5-6 CASSFRPGGEGEQFF
15 . TRBV28 CASSLGRTASYEQYF
16 . TRBV5-1 CASSSRGTQPGYGYTF
14 . TRBV13 CASSLLGSADTQYF
15 TRBD2 TRBV18 CASSPPGSERGEQYF